This TCR beta chain was identified during a study of breast tumors, draining lymph nodes, adjacent tissues. TCRdb analysed the multiplex PCR reads with MiXCR anew, one entry per CDR3 protein. The sample has 180,000 or so distinct CDR3 sequences; about 32% are singletons. This clonotype was recorded many times. Germline V gene lookup returns CDR1 SNHLY and CDR2 FYNNEI. V was clipped by 0 bases and J by 10 bases; unmatched bases: 1. The CDR3 length is 13 residues. The lymph nodes were axillary draining lymph nodes from breast cancer patients. The clonotype was recovered from a female donor with breast cancer. Some clones in this sample may be carry-over from other donors' samples. This chain links TRBV2 with TRBJ2-1, with 9 bases identical to TRBD2. Sequencing was carried out using axillary lymph node tissue. The CDR3 reads CASSEATSGEQFF. CDR3 nucleotide sequence: TGTGCCAGCAGTGAAGCTACTAGCGGGGAGCAGTTCTTC. The full variable domain, with the rest looked up from reference TRBV2 and TRBJ2-1, is EPEVTQTPSHQVTQMGQEVILRCVPISNHLYFYWYRQILGQKVEFLVSFYNNEISEKSEIFDDQFSVERPDGSNFTLKIRSTKLEDSAMYFCASSEATSGEQFFGPGTRLTVL.